The T cell receptor (beta chain) under discussion was sequenced for a study of cytomegalovirus exposure and HLA in healthy donors. The CDR3 length is 13 residues. V was pared by 1 base and J by 6 bases, with 0 bases of the junction left unmatched. Looked up from germline, CDR1 is LGHNA and CDR2 is YNFKEQ. In regard to this clone: Its antigen is unknown.

Whole-study results and caveats: On later analysis, the bulk of CMV-associated TCR beta chains appeared to be HLA-restricted. Reportedly, TCR beta sequences accurately predicted HLA-A and HLA-B alleles in most subjects. Across donors, most TCRs were seen rarely, yet some public ones were widespread. It was likely that a cluster of highly shared sequence variants was a sequencing artifact.

Primers for the PCR totalled 60 Vbeta and 13 Jbeta. Sequencing was performed with immunoSEQ multiplex PCR; in TCRdb, only in-frame clones are kept and a portion is missing. The sample comprises 200,000 to 250,000 clones, roughly 84% of which are singletons, and roughly 1.6% rests with the top ten. This TCR derives from a man aged 45-65 years in good health and CMV-seronegative. The chain employs TRBV4-2 and TRBJ2-1, with TRBD1 matching 7 bases. Material: PBMCs. The CDR3 DNA is TGTGCCAGCAGCCAAGGACAGGGCAATGAGCAGTTCTTC. Translation gives CASSQGQGNEQFF.